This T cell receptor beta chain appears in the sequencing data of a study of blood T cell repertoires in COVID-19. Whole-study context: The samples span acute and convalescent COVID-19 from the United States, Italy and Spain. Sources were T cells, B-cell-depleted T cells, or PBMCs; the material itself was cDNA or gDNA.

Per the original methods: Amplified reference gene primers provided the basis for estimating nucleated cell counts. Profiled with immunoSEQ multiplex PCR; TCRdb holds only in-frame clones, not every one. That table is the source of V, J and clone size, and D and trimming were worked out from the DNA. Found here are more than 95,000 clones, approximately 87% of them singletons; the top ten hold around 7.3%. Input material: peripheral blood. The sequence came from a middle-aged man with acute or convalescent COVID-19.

The CDR3 DNA follows: TGTGCCAGCGCGAGAGACAGGGAAGCTTTCTTT. This gives the protein CASARDREAFF. J is TRBJ1-1 and V is TRBV11-3, with D perhaps matching TRBD1 (6 bases). Trimming pared 8 bases from V and 8 bases from J, leaving 12 bases between. Germline V lookup: CDR1 SGHNT, CDR2 YENEEA. The CDR3 consists of 11 residues.